The present entry profiles one T cell receptor beta chain with its context. The sample carries other DNA sequences with the same CDR3. Germline CDR1 reads ENHRY; CDR2 reads SYGVKD. This CDR3 contains 15 residues. The V and J ends lost 3 bases and 4 bases, in that order; junction bases with no gene match: 6. The entry originates in a study of blood T cell repertoires in COVID-19. Study overall: The cDNA or gDNA used as material had been derived from T cells, B-cell-depleted T cells, or PBMCs.

Per the authors' pipeline: Nucleated cell counts were estimated from reference gene primer amplification. Generated by immunoSEQ multiplex PCR, the TCRdb table keeps only in-frame clones and is missing some. V, J and clone size are those of that table, while D and trimming were read from the DNA. The sample contains 200,000 to 300,000 clones, 75% to 95% of which appear only once. Material for sequencing was peripheral blood. This TCR came from a person between 18 and 35 years old with COVID-19, enrolled during active disease. The V gene is TRBV10-3, the J gene TRBJ2-7, with 10 nucleotides matching TRBD2. In DNA form, the CDR3 reads TGTGCCATCAGTGAAGGAGCGGGAGGGCCTTACGAGCAGTACTTC. Translated: CAISEGAGGPYEQYF.